The clone carrying this T cell receptor beta chain appeared many times. The target antigen is unknown. TCRdb passed the reads through MiXCR, listing each CDR3 protein once. Of 650,000 to 850,000 distinct CDR3 sequences in the sample, 29% were seen once. This sample was included in a study of T cell repertoires in cytomegalovirus infection. Turning to the study itself: Public TCR beta signature analysis indicated the presence of both CMV infection and matching HLA type. Study outcomes and limitations: Ex vivo responses were dominated by HLA-C-restricted CMV-specific TCR beta clonotypes.

Trimming cost V 1 base and J 0 bases, with 12 bases left between them. The CDR3 totals 16 residues. The V gene's germline CDR1 is SGHTA and CDR2 FQGNSA. This clonotype was obtained from a human donor in good health (CMV status not recorded). Some clones in this sample may be carry-over from other donors' samples. The specimen was cultured CD8+ T cells from PBMCs, collected from culture after CMV antigen stimulation. V usage is TRBV7-2 and J usage is TRBJ1-1; D may be TRBD1 (5 bases). The DNA of the CDR3 is TGTGCCAGCAGCTTAGGACCGTACAGGATGAACACTGAAGCTTTCTTT. This translates into CASSLGPYRMNTEAFF.